This T cell receptor beta chain appears in the sequencing data of a study of PD-1 blockade in classical Hodgkin lymphoma. General study findings and limits: Newly diagnosed patients reportedly trailed healthy donors in baseline TCR diversity. Why the repertoires differ is still unclear, perhaps disease activity or prior therapy.

There are 14 residues in the CDR3. The V end was cut by 3 bases, the J end by 1 base, with 8 bases between. Germline values: CDR1 SEHNR, CDR2 FQNEAQ (reference sequence). Libraries were prepared by immunoSEQ multiplex PCR; TCRdb keeps only in-frame clonotypes and omits some of them. Here the sample spans 15,000 to 20,000 clones, around nine tenths being singletons. About this clone: Its antigen is undetermined.

Time point given: newly diagnosed, previously untreated cHL patient sample. Comparison used PBMCs from newly diagnosed, untreated classical Hodgkin lymphoma. The chain recombines TRBV7-9 with TRBJ2-3; D gene uncertain. The sequenced sample was peripheral blood mononuclear cells (PBMCs). The clonotype was recovered from a human donor with classical Hodgkin lymphoma. The CDR3 nucleotides read TGTGCCAGCAGCTTGCCCGAAGGCACAGATACGCAGTATTTT. Protein product: CASSLPEGTDTQYF.